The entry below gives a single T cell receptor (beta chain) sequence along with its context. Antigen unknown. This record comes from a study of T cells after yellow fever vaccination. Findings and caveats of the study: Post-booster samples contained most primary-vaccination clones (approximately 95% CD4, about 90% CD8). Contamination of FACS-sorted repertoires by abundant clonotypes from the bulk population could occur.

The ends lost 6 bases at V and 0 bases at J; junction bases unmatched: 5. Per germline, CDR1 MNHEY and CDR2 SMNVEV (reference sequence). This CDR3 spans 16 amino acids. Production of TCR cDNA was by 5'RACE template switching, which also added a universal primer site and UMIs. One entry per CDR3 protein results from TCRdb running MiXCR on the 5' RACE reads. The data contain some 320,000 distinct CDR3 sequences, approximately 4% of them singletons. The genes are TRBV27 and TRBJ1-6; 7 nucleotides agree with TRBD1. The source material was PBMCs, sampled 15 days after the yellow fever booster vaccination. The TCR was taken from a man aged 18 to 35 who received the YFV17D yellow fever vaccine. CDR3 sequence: CASRRQGTSYNSPLHF. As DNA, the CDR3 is TGTGCCAGCAGAAGACAGGGAACCTCCTATAATTCACCCCTCCACTTT.